These 13 T cell receptor beta chains originate from one sample sequenced in a study of early T cells in non-severe SARS-CoV-2 infection. Via MiXCR, TCRdb re-called the 5' RACE reads, giving one row per CDR3 protein. The sample consists of 85,000 to 100,000 distinct CDR3 sequences, 11% of them appearing once. What was sequenced was whole blood. These receptors originate from an adult who was a healthcare worker with PCR-confirmed SARS-CoV-2 infection or an uninfected control (not recorded which).

A few counts support this clonotype. This sequence joins TRBV18 and TRBJ2-3; D possibly matches TRBD1 or TRBD2 (5 bases each). Trimming stripped 2 bases from V and 10 bases from J, with 16 bases between. The CDR3 loop spans 14 amino acids. Germline lookup yields CDR1 KGHSH and CDR2 LQKENI. The CDR3 protein is CASSPGDQTFSQYF. Written as DNA, the CDR3 is TGTGCCAGCTCACCAGGGGACCAGACCTTCTCGCAGTATTTT.

This clonotype showed up many times. V and J are TRBV27 and TRBJ2-7; the match to TRBD2 covers 7 bases. This CDR3 contains 14 residues. J lost 1 base, V lost 3 bases, and 3 bases had no gene match. Germline-derived CDR1 and CDR2 are MNHEY and SMNVEV (reference sequence). CDR3 amino acids: CASSFQAGSYEQYF. CDR3 nucleotide sequence: TGTGCCAGCAGTTTTCAAGCGGGGTCCTACGAGCAGTACTTC.

This clonotype was recorded a few times. V usage is TRBV28 and J usage is TRBJ2-3, with 14 bases that match TRBD2. After removal of 11 bases from V and 2 bases from J, the junction contained 9 bases not matched to a gene. Germline assignment: CDR1 MDHEN and CDR2 SYDVKM. The CDR3 contains 16 residues. The CDR3 sequence is CAAMRLAGGYTDTQYF. The CDR3 DNA reads as TGTGCCGCAATGAGACTAGCGGGAGGGTACACAGATACGCAGTATTTT.

This clonotype was counted ten times or more. The rearrangement uses TRBV6-2 or TRBV6-3 and TRBJ2-1; D is perhaps TRBD1 (5 bases). Germline assignment: CDR1 MNHEY and CDR2 SVGEGT. CDR3 length: 17 amino acids. V lost 8 bases to trimming and J lost 4 bases, with 24 bases between them. The CDR3 coding sequence is TGTGCCAGCCGACCTTTAAATCCGACAGACCGTTACAATGAGCAGTTCTTC. Translating gives CASRPLNPTDRYNEQFF.

The V gene is TRBV7-9, the J gene TRBJ2-7; the D call may be TRBD1 or TRBD2 (6 bases each). V dropped 1 base and J dropped 0 bases, with 13 bases sitting between them. This CDR3 is 16 amino acids long. Per germline, CDR1 SEHNR and CDR2 FQNEAQ (reference sequence). The CDR3 coding sequence is TGTGCCAGCAGCTTAGTAGGGGGGACCAGCTCCTACGAGCAGTACTTC. Encoded protein: CASSLVGGTSSYEQYF.

The CDR3 loop is CATSRQGLLSEAFF. In nucleotides, the CDR3 is TGTGCCACCAGCAGACAGGGTTTACTATCTGAAGCTTTCTTT. The rearrangement joins TRBV15 to TRBJ1-1; perhaps TRBD1 as D (5 bases). The germline V gene encodes CDR1 LNHNV and CDR2 YYDKDF (reference sequence). The CDR3 is 14 amino acids. Trimming stripped 2 bases from V and 6 bases from J, with 13 bases between.

The rearrangement uses TRBV5-4 and TRBJ2-5; D might be TRBD1 (6 bases). Trimming shortened V by 0 bases and J by 5 bases, and 20 bases separated the two germline ends. The V gene's germline CDR1 is SGHNT and CDR2 YYREEE (reference sequence). This CDR3 contains 17 residues. The CDR3, as DNA: TGTGCCAGCAGCTTGGATCTCTTTAGGGACAAAGGGGAGACCCAGTACTTC. Protein product: CASSLDLFRDKGETQYF.

In this sample, this clonotype turned up many times. The V call is TRBV29-1, the J call TRBJ1-1; TRBD1 aligns across 9 bases. In germline, CDR1 is SQVTM, CDR2 ANQGSEA. The J segment lost 0 bases and the V segment lost 6 bases, leaving 2 bases of the junction unmatched. The length of the CDR3 is 13 residues. CDR3 residues: CSVDRGMNTEAFF. DNA for the CDR3: TGCAGCGTCGACAGGGGGATGAACACTGAAGCTTTCTTT.

This clonotype was seen many times. V gene TRBV7-2 combines with J gene TRBJ2-3; TRBD2 matches at 16 bases. The CDR3 totals 18 residues. V shed 6 bases and J 5 bases; nucleotides not matched to a gene: 11. In germline, CDR1 is SGHTA, CDR2 FQGNSA. This chain's CDR3 is CASSYSGLAGGSGDTQYF. CDR3 nucleotides: TGTGCCAGCAGTTACTCGGGACTAGCGGGGGGGTCCGGAGATACGCAGTATTTT. Complete variable domain (other parts from reference TRBV7-2 and TRBJ2-3): GAGVSQSPSNKVTEKGKDVELRCDPISGHTALYWYRQSLGQGLEFLIYFQGNSAPDKSGLPSDRFSAERTGGSVSTLTIQRTQQEDSAVYLCASSYSGLAGGSGDTQYFGPGTRLTVL.

This clonotype was recorded a few times. The rearrangement uses TRBV12-3 or TRBV12-4 and TRBJ2-7; perhaps TRBD2 as D (6 bases). Trimming left V 7 bases short and J 2 bases short, with 27 bases between. This CDR3 has 18 residues. CDR3 sequence: CASTLSTRLERKTYEQYF. CDR3 DNA sequence: TGTGCCAGCACTCTTTCGACCCGACTAGAAAGAAAAACCTACGAGCAGTACTTC.

This clonotype was counted ten times or more. V and J are TRBV4-2 and TRBJ1-3; D perhaps matches TRBD1 (5 bases). The CDR3 is 18 residues long. V lost 0 bases, J lost 2 bases, and 17 bases lay in between. Germline V gene sequence: CDR1 LGHNA, CDR2 YNFKEQ. In nucleotides, the CDR3 is TGTGCCAGCAGCCAAGATCCGGAGAGGGGCAGGGCTGGAAACACCATATATTTT. It yields the protein CASSQDPERGRAGNTIYF.

This clonotype was seen more than once but under ten times. V is TRBV4-1 and J is TRBJ1-5; D unresolved. The germline V gene encodes CDR1 MGHRA and CDR2 YSYEKL. CDR3 length: 15 residues. With 3 bases removed from V and 3 bases from J, the gap between germline ends came to 12 bases. The DNA for the CDR3 is TGCGCCAGCAGCCAGTACCGGGTCTCCAATCAGCCCCAGCATTTT. Translated: CASSQYRVSNQPQHF.

This clonotype showed up just a few times. The V and J genes are TRBV2 and TRBJ2-7; 7 bases agree with TRBD2. V was pared by 7 bases and J by 1 base, with 4 bases of the junction left unmatched. The CDR3 extends over 13 amino acids. CDR1 is SNHLY, CDR2 FYNNEI, per germline. This CDR3 reads CASTRGVSYEQYF. In DNA form, the CDR3 reads TGTGCCAGCACACGGGGGGTATCCTACGAGCAGTACTTC.